A selection of T cell receptor beta chains follows, all from one sample in a study of T cell changes during pregnancy in multiple sclerosis. Profiled with immunoSEQ multiplex PCR; TCRdb holds only in-frame clones, not every one. The sample holds about 18,000 clones; roughly 84% are singletons and the top ten take 8.5% to 10%. Sequences were derived from CD8+ T cells from peripheral blood mononuclear cells, sampled after pregnancy. These receptors were obtained from a female donor with multiple sclerosis, enrolled in a pregnancy study. Each CDR3 is given with its conserved first and last residue. A D gene is named only where the DNA matches it firmly. Not all rows give a size; the values are once, few, many and, for expanded clones, a class.

D gene	V gene	J gene	clone size	CDR3 DNA	CDR3 protein
.	TRBV30	TRBJ2-7	.	TGTGCCTGGAGTGTTTCACCAGGGGACGAGCAGTACTTC	CAWSVSPGDEQYF
.	TRBV6-5	TRBJ1-1	medium-sized	TGTGCCAGCAGTTACCGGGGGTTGTACACTGAAGCTTTCTTT	CASSYRGLYTEAFF
.	TRBV7-9	TRBJ2-1	few	TGTGCCAGCAGCTTCGGGAACAATGAGCAGTTCTTC	CASSFGNNEQFF
.	TRBV9	TRBJ2-7	.	TGTGCCAGCAGCCCGAGTAGAAGTTACGAGCAGTACTTC	CASSPSRSYEQYF
TRBD2	TRBV7-9	TRBJ2-3	.	TGTGCCAGCAGATTACCAGCGGGGGGAACAGATACGCAGTATTTT	CASRLPAGGTDTQYF
.	TRBV9	TRBJ2-7	.	TGTGCCAGCAGCGTTAGTAACTACGAGCAGTACTTC	CASSVSNYEQYF
.	TRBV5-1	TRBJ1-1	once	TGCGCCAGCAGCTTGGGTTATGAAGCTTTCTTT	CASSLGYEAFF
.	TRBV4-3	TRBJ1-4	.	TGCGCCAGCAGCCAAGCATGGCAGTCGGGGTTTAATGAAAAACTGTTTTTT	CASSQAWQSGFNEKLFF
.	TRBV15	TRBJ1-4	once	TGTGCCACCAGCAGAGGAGAGGGTGAGGATGAAAAACTGTTTTTT	CATSRGEGEDEKLFF
.	TRBV7-9	TRBJ2-1	.	TGTGCCAGCAGCTTACGGCAGGGGAAGTACAATGAGCAGTTCTTC	CASSLRQGKYNEQFF
.	TRBV4-1	TRBJ1-1	medium-sized	TGCGCCAGCAGCCAAGGAGGACATATGAACACTGAAGCTTTCTTT	CASSQGGHMNTEAFF
.	TRBV27	TRBJ1-1	.	TGTGCCAGCAGGCCCTACGACACGAACACTGAAGCTTTCTTT	CASRPYDTNTEAFF
.	TRBV5-1	TRBJ2-7	.	TGCGCCAGCAGCTCAGGGGTGGAGCAGTACTTC	CASSSGVEQYF
.	TRBV2	TRBJ2-2	.	TGTGCCAGCAGTGAAGAAGGTGCCGCGGGGGGGGAGCTGTTTTTT	CASSEEGAAGGELFF
.	TRBV27	TRBJ2-7	.	TGTGCCAGCAGTTTAGGTCAGACAACCTACGAGCAGTACTTC	CASSLGQTTYEQYF
.	TRBV30	TRBJ1-1	.	TGTGCCTGGAGTGTAGGGTTTAGTGACAGAGAGAACACTGAAGCTTTCTTT	CAWSVGFSDRENTEAFF
TRBD1	TRBV11-2	TRBJ2-7	once	TGTGCCAGCAGCCCCAGAGACAGGGATTACTACGAGCAGTACTTC	CASSPRDRDYYEQYF
TRBD1	TRBV10-3	TRBJ1-2	.	TGTGCCATCAGTGAGTCATGGGCCGGGACAGGGGACGGAGTATTCTATGGCTACACCTTC	CAISESWAGTGDGVFYGYTF
TRBD2	TRBV6-4	TRBJ2-3	.	TGTGCCAGCAGTGACTCGGGACTAGCGTCAGATACGCAGTATTTT	CASSDSGLASDTQYF
TRBD2	TRBV28	TRBJ2-7	.	TGTGCCAGCAGTCCGCTAGCGGGAGAGAACGAGCAGTACTTC	CASSPLAGENEQYF
.	TRBV14	TRBJ1-1	.	TGTGCCAGCAGCCCAAGGGGGAACACTGAAGCTTTCTTT	CASSPRGNTEAFF
TRBD2	TRBV2	TRBJ2-7	.	TGTGCCAGCTGGGGGGGGACTAGCGTTTACTACGAGCAGTACTTC	CASWGGTSVYYEQYF
TRBD2	TRBV6-5	TRBJ2-7	.	TGTGCCAGCAGTTACTCCGAGCTAGCGGGAGGTTCCGAGCAGTACTTC	CASSYSELAGGSEQYF
.	TRBV21-1	TRBJ2-7	.	TGTGCCAGCAGCCACCCGGGACTAGCGGGAGACTGGGGCTCCTACGAGCAGTACTTC	CASSHPGLAGDWGSYEQYF
TRBD1	TRBV27	TRBJ2-7	few	TGTGCCAGCAGTCCCTCTTCCGGGACAGTGTCCTACGAGCAGTACTTC	CASSPSSGTVSYEQYF
TRBD2	TRBV6-5	TRBJ2-3	.	TGTGCCAGCAGTTACTCGAAGCGGGAGTGGACAGATACGCAGTATTTT	CASSYSKREWTDTQYF
TRBD2	TRBV4-3	TRBJ2-1	.	TGCGCCAGCAGCCAAAATGCAGTCGGGGGGGCAGGTGAGCAGTTCTTC	CASSQNAVGGAGEQFF
TRBD2	TRBV14	TRBJ2-3	.	TGTGCCAGCAGCCAGGGGGGGGGAGGCCAAGATACGCAGTATTTT	CASSQGGGGQDTQYF
.	TRBV13	TRBJ2-1	.	TGTGCCAGCAGCTTAGAGGGGGGGTGGGGGAGTGGGAATGAGCAGTTCTTC	CASSLEGGWGSGNEQFF
.	TRBV19	TRBJ1-1	.	TGTGCCAGTAGTATGAACCGGGCTGAAGCTTTCTTT	CASSMNRAEAFF
TRBD2	TRBV6-5	TRBJ2-7	.	TGTGCCAGCAGGGGACTAGCGGGAGAGGGCGAGCAGTACTTC	CASRGLAGEGEQYF
TRBD1	TRBV27	TRBJ1-5	.	TGTGCCAGCAGAACTACAGGGGGCAATCAGCCCCAGCATTTT	CASRTTGGNQPQHF
.	TRBV5-6	TRBJ2-7	.	TGTGCCAGCAGCTTGCTTGCTAGCGCATACGAGCAGTACTTC	CASSLLASAYEQYF
.	TRBV4-3	TRBJ1-4	few	TGCGCCAGCAGCCACAGGTCCAGTCCCTTGTCTAATGAAAAACTGTTTTTT	CASSHRSSPLSNEKLFF
.	TRBV9	TRBJ1-6	.	TGTGCCAGCAGCGCGGGATTAAATTCACCCCTCCACTTT	CASSAGLNSPLHF
TRBD2	TRBV5-6	TRBJ2-3	few	TGTGCCAGCAGCGGACGACTAGCGGGGGTCGATACGCAGTATTTT	CASSGRLAGVDTQYF
.	TRBV7-3	TRBJ2-5	.	TGTGCCAGCAGCCACCAGGGGCGTCCGGAGACCCAGTACTTC	CASSHQGRPETQYF
TRBD1	TRBV2	TRBJ1-3	.	TGTGCCAGCAGGGGGAGGACAGGGAACCCCAACTCTGGAAACACCATATATTTT	CASRGRTGNPNSGNTIYF
TRBD2	TRBV11-2	TRBJ2-3	.	TGTGCCAGCAGCTTAGTTCCAGCGGGGGGGCGGGATACGCAGTATTTT	CASSLVPAGGRDTQYF
TRBD1	TRBV6-4	TRBJ2-3	few	TGTGCCAGCAGACCCGGACAGGACACAGATACGCAGTATTTT	CASRPGQDTDTQYF
TRBD2	TRBV10-1	TRBJ2-7	.	TGCGCCAGCAGTGAGGGGTTAGCGGGGGGCTACGAGCAGTACTTC	CASSEGLAGGYEQYF
.	TRBV28	TRBJ2-2	.	TGTGCCAGCAGGCCCCGGGGAGTTAGAGCGAACACCGGGGAGCTGTTTTTT	CASRPRGVRANTGELFF